Listed here is a single T cell receptor beta chain. What it recognizes is unknown. A v3.0 immunoSEQ assay was performed at survey level. TCRdb keeps only in-frame clones here, not all; method: immunoSEQ multiplex PCR. There are approximately 32,000 clones in the sample; 80% to 90% occur only once, and 7.9% lies in the top ten. The record originates from a study of long-term antiretroviral therapy in people with HIV. Broader study findings: Clonal populations expanded prior to ART predominated within the repertoire at all time points. The data indicate that diversity increased after ART but remained below transplant donor controls.

The CDR3 is made up of 19 amino acids. Per germline, CDR1 SGDLS and CDR2 YYNGEE. V shed 0 bases and J 0 bases; nucleotides not matched to a gene: 9. Sequencing used unsorted PBMCs, obtained 0.4 years before starting antiretroviral therapy. This receptor was obtained from a man aged 18 to 35 with HIV. The chain employs TRBV9 and TRBJ2-3, with 11 positions matching TRBD2. The DNA of the CDR3 is TGTGCCAGCAGCGTAGACCGCCTAGCGGGAGGTTCTAGCACAGATACGCAGTATTTT. Amino acid sequence: CASSVDRLAGGSSTDTQYF.